Presented here are 26 T cell receptor beta chains from one specimen sequenced in a study of cytomegalovirus exposure and HLA in healthy donors. The PCR employed 60 Vbeta primers together with 13 Jbeta primers. Sequencing was performed with immunoSEQ multiplex PCR; in TCRdb, only in-frame clones are kept and a portion is missing. The sample shows fewer than 200,000 clones, about 71% of them seen only once. The specimen sequenced was PBMCs. The receptors stem from a woman aged 25-40 years in good health and CMV-seronegative.

J is TRBJ1-1 and V is TRBV4-3; D is ambiguous. Germline V lookup: CDR1 LGHNA, CDR2 YSLEER. There are 16 residues in the CDR3. The V end was cut by 0 bases, the J end by 1 base, with 12 bases between. CDR3 sequence (DNA): TGCGCCAGCAGCCAAGAGAGAGGGTTGAGGAACACTGAAGCTTTCTTT. Its protein is CASSQERGLRNTEAFF.

The CDR3 here is CATRTGGDEQYF. The DNA for the CDR3 is TGTGCCACCAGGACAGGGGGGGACGAGCAGTACTTC. V is TRBV10-3 and J is TRBJ2-7; TRBD1 matches 10 bases. The J segment lost 5 bases and the V segment lost 10 bases, leaving 5 bases of the junction unmatched. From germline, CDR1 is ENHRY and CDR2 SYGVKD. CDR3 size: 12 residues.

The genes are TRBV7-9 and TRBJ1-1; weak D call: TRBD1 (6 bases). CDR1 is SEHNR, CDR2 FQNEAQ, per germline (reference sequence). Trimming shortened V by 1 base and J by 5 bases, and 8 bases separated the two germline ends. This CDR3 spans 13 amino acids. CDR3 in DNA: TGTGCCAGCAGCTTAGAGGGGGAAACTGAAGCTTTCTTT. Its protein is CASSLEGETEAFF.

The J gene is TRBJ2-2, the V gene TRBV28, with a weak D call TRBD2 (6 bases). Trimming stripped 2 bases from V and 6 bases from J, with 7 bases between. CDR3 length: 13 residues. CDR1 is MDHEN and CDR2 is SYDVKM in the germline V gene. Here the CDR3 DNA reads TGTGCCAGCAGTTTAGGGAGGCCCGGGGAGCTGTTTTTT. It yields the protein CASSLGRPGELFF.

The chain has TRBV7-6 and TRBJ1-5; unclear D gene. Germline lookup yields CDR1 SGHVS and CDR2 FNYEAQ. With 5 bases removed from V and 1 base from J, the gap between germline ends came to 15 bases. The CDR3 has 16 amino acids. This CDR3 reads CASSHGRAGSNQPQHF. In DNA form, the CDR3 reads TGTGCCAGCAGCCACGGGAGGGCAGGAAGCAATCAGCCCCAGCATTTT.

CDR3 coding DNA: TGTGCCAGCAGTGGGGGAGGGTCTGGGGCCAACGTCCTGACTTTC. Translating it yields CASSGGGSGANVLTF. The chain carries TRBV28 and TRBJ2-6; 7 positions agree with TRBD2. CDR1 and CDR2 (germline): MDHEN, SYDVKM. The CDR3 has 15 amino acids. V gave up 5 bases and J gave up 1 base; unmatched junction bases: 2.

This clone is a singleton in its sample. The chain employs TRBV7-9 and TRBJ2-7; D is uncertain. V lost 4 bases to trimming and J lost 6 bases, with 7 bases between them. Germline CDR1 is SEHNR and CDR2 is FQNEAQ (reference sequence). The CDR3 runs to 11 residues. The CDR3 is CASSSVGEQYF. Written as DNA, the CDR3 is TGTGCCAGCAGCTCCGTCGGCGAGCAGTACTTC.

This chain links TRBV27 with TRBJ2-3; a weak D match, TRBD1 (6 bases). The CDR3 covers 14 residues. Germline V gene lookup returns CDR1 MNHEY and CDR2 SMNVEV (reference sequence). Trimming removed 7 bases at V and 5 bases at J, with 16 bases between. CDR3 loop: CASTHVQGQDTQYF. CDR3 coding DNA: TGTGCCAGCACCCACGTACAGGGCCAAGATACGCAGTATTTT.

This rearrangement joins TRBV27 to TRBJ1-6, with 11 bases that match TRBD1. The CDR3 covers 16 residues. V lost 6 bases to trimming and J lost 9 bases; unmatched junction nucleotides: 10. Germline V gene sequence: CDR1 MNHEY, CDR2 SMNVEV (reference sequence). In DNA form, the CDR3 reads TGTGCCAGCAGCTCTTACAGGACAGGGGGCTTTTCACCCCTCCACTTT. It encodes CASSSYRTGGFSPLHF.

V usage is TRBV7-6 and J usage is TRBJ2-7; 7 nucleotides line up with TRBD1. The length of the CDR3 is 15 residues. J lost 3 bases, V lost 1 base, and 6 bases had no gene match. The V gene's germline CDR1 is SGHVS and CDR2 FNYEAQ. CDR3 region: CASSLGDSEYYEQYF. The CDR3 bases are TGTGCCAGCAGCTTAGGGGACAGCGAATACTACGAGCAGTACTTC.

The rearrangement joins TRBV7-2 to TRBJ2-7; 10 bases align to TRBD2. The CDR3 runs 14 residues. Trimming took 5 bases from V and 1 from J; bases not matched to a gene: 2. Germline values: CDR1 SGHTA, CDR2 FQGNSA. The CDR3 DNA is TGTGCCAGCAGCCGGACTAGCGGTTCCTACGAGCAGTACTTC. Translation: CASSRTSGSYEQYF.

This clone was detected only a few times. Within the sample, other DNA sequences also encode this same CDR3. The CDR3 reads CASSLRGTEAFF. The CDR3 DNA sequence: TGTGCCAGCAGCCTTCGGGGTACTGAAGCTTTCTTT. The V and J genes are TRBV7-9 and TRBJ1-1; D remains unclear. The CDR3 covers 12 residues. Trimming removed 5 bases from V and 5 bases from J, with 9 bases in between. Germline values: CDR1 SEHNR, CDR2 FQNEAQ (reference sequence).

This clone was observed once. The gene calls are TRBV4-3 and TRBJ1-2; perhaps TRBD1 as D (6 bases). CDR1 is LGHNA and CDR2 is YSLEER in the germline V gene. The CDR3 consists of 13 residues. The ends were cut back, 0 bases at V and 13 bases at J, with 15 bases in the middle. CDR3 nucleotides: TGCGCCAGCAGCCAAGACCGCGGGCAGGGGTCCACCTTC. Translated: CASSQDRGQGSTF.

The sample holds a few counts of this clone. The rearrangement links TRBV6-1 to TRBJ1-1; D call uncertain. In germline, CDR1 is MNHNS, CDR2 SASEGT. The germline V and J ends were trimmed by 5 bases and 1 base, with 8 bases remaining between them. The CDR3 totals 13 residues. The CDR3 region is CASSLHPNTEAFF. The CDR3 DNA sequence: TGTGCCAGCAGTTTACACCCGAACACTGAAGCTTTCTTT.

V usage is TRBV7-7 and J usage is TRBJ2-7, with TRBD1 identical over 7 bases. V was clipped by 1 base and J by 3 bases; unmatched bases: 0. CDR3 length: 13 amino acids. Germline CDR1 is SSHAT and CDR2 is FNYEAQ (reference sequence). CDR3 sequence reads: CASSLDRGYEQYF. The CDR3 region has the DNA TGTGCCAGCAGCTTAGACAGGGGCTACGAGCAGTACTTC.

The chain links TRBV5-1 to TRBJ1-1, with 12 bases identical to TRBD1. V was clipped by 4 bases and J by 4 bases; unmatched bases: 5. This CDR3 comprises 15 residues. The germline CDR1 and CDR2 sequences are SGHRS and YFSETQ. The CDR3 here is CASSRDRGLVTEAFF. The CDR3 region has the DNA TGCGCCAGCAGCAGGGACAGGGGGCTAGTCACTGAAGCTTTCTTT.

This clone was recorded once. The gene calls are TRBV6-5 and TRBJ2-5; 9 positions match TRBD1. The DNA end is a closer match to TRBJ2-7, so the J assignment may be wrong. The CDR3 consists of 14 residues. Germline loops: CDR1 MNHEY, CDR2 SVGAGI. The CDR3 region has the DNA TGTGCCAGCAGTGCTCACAGGGGGCGCGACGAGCAGTACTTC. This sequence encodes CASSAHRGRDEQYF.

The genes are TRBV13 and TRBJ2-7, with 11 bases identical to TRBD2. The V gene end was trimmed by 7 bases and the J gene end by 1 base; junction bases not matched to a gene: 9. Germline assignment: CDR1 PRHDT and CDR2 FYEKMQ (reference sequence). This CDR3 spans 16 amino acids. This CDR3 reads CASTLRGTSGSYEQYF. CDR3 DNA: TGTGCCAGCACCCTACGAGGGACTAGCGGTTCCTACGAGCAGTACTTC. The full variable domain, in which reference TRBV13 and TRBJ2-7 provide the parts outside the CDR3, is AAGVIQSPRHLIKEKRETATLKCYPIPRHDTVYWYQQGPGQDPQFLISFYEKMQSDKGSIPDRFSAQQFSDYHSELNMSSLELGDSALYFCASTLRGTSGSYEQYFGPGTRLTVT.

The chain joins TRBV5-1 to TRBJ1-1; D perhaps matches TRBD1 (5 bases). The CDR3 length is 15 residues. CDR1 and CDR2 from the germline V gene are SGHRS and YFSETQ. V lost 7 bases to trimming and J lost 8 bases, with 24 bases between them. The CDR3 loop is CASRDGGAGGVEAFF. CDR3 nucleotides: TGCGCCAGCCGTGACGGTGGGGCCGGCGGGGTGGAAGCTTTCTTT.

This chain connects TRBV7-2 to TRBJ1-4; 9 nucleotides align to TRBD1. CDR3 size: 15 residues. Germline V gene data show CDR1 as SGHTA and CDR2 as FQGNSA. Unmatched junction bases numbered 11, after V lost 5 bases and J lost 10 bases. CDR3 amino acids: CASSLRTGEHGKLFF. As DNA, the CDR3 is TGTGCCAGCAGCCTCCGGACAGGGGAACATGGAAAACTGTTTTTT.

A few counts support this clone. The chain combines TRBV2 with TRBJ2-2; tentatively, D is TRBD2 (5 bases). Germline lookup yields CDR1 SNHLY and CDR2 FYNNEI. Deletions cut 5 bases from V and 4 bases from J, with 11 bases between. This CDR3 is 14 amino acids long. CDR3 in amino acids: CASSPLASTGELFF. CDR3 sequence (DNA): TGTGCCAGCAGTCCGTTAGCGTCCACCGGGGAGCTGTTTTTT.

The genes are TRBV7-9 and TRBJ2-5; 7 bases align to TRBD2. Germline CDR1 SEHNR, CDR2 FQNEAQ (reference sequence). The ends lost 11 bases at V and 1 base at J; junction bases unmatched: 13. The CDR3 runs 15 residues. CDR3 loop: CASSIVGGGQETQYF. CDR3 nucleotide sequence: TGTGCCTCTTCTATCGTGGGGGGGGGCCAAGAGACCCAGTACTTC. The variable domain in full, with the rest retrieved from reference TRBV7-9 and TRBJ2-5, is DTGVSQNPRHKITKRGQNVTFRCDPISEHNRLYWYRQTLGQGPEFLTYFQNEAQLEKSRLLSDRFSAERPKGSFSTLEIQRTEQGDSAMYLCASSIVGGGQETQYFGPGTRLLVL.

Of note for this clone: One end of the junction varies from germline; a read error may be responsible. The chain employs TRBV19 and TRBJ1-1; TRBD1 matches at 8 bases. Per the germline V gene, CDR1 is LNHDA and CDR2 is SQIVND (reference sequence). CDR3 length: 16 residues. CDR3 sequence: CASSSSGTGLNSEAFF. As DNA, the CDR3 is TGTGCCAGTAGCAGTTCCGGGACAGGTCTTAACAGTGAAGCTTTCTTT. The full variable domain, its missing parts supplied by reference TRBV19 and TRBJ1-1, is DGGITQSPKYLFRKEGQNVTLSCEQNLNHDAMYWYRQDPGQGLRLIYYSQIVNDFQKGDIAEGYSVSREKKESFPLTVTSAQKNPTAFYLCASSSSGTGLNSEAFFGQGTRLTVV.

The chain combines TRBV2 with TRBJ1-5; perhaps TRBD1 as D (6 bases). The V gene lost 5 bases and the J gene lost 6 bases, with 20 bases spanning the gap. Germline V CDR1 and CDR2: SNHLY, FYNNEI. The CDR3 is 16 residues long. CDR3 bases: TGTGCCAGCAGTAGCCGGACGTGGGGGCCGCGTCAGCCCCAGCATTTT. Translated: CASSSRTWGPRQPQHF. Filled out from reference TRBV2 and TRBJ1-5, the complete variable domain reads EPEVTQTPSHQVTQMGQEVILRCVPISNHLYFYWYRQILGQKVEFLVSFYNNEISEKSEIFDDQFSVERPDGSNFTLKIRSTKLEDSAMYFCASSSRTWGPRQPQHFGDGTRLSIL.

This rearrangement joins TRBV7-3 to TRBJ1-2; D unresolved. The CDR3 spans 13 residues. Germline-derived CDR1 and CDR2 are SGHTA and FQGTGA. V shed 5 bases and J shed 8 bases, with 15 bases lying between them. The CDR3 region has the DNA TGTGCCAGCAGCCCATACGCAGGAAGAGGCTACACCTTC. This translates into CASSPYAGRGYTF.

The chain uses TRBV28 and TRBJ1-1; D ambiguous. In germline, CDR1 is MDHEN, CDR2 SYDVKM. The CDR3 loop spans 12 amino acids. Trimming took off 4 bases at V and 10 bases at J, with 13 bases between the two ends. The CDR3 DNA sequence: TGTGCCAGCAGTTCCAACCTAAACGGAGCTTTCTTT. Protein product: CASSSNLNGAFF.